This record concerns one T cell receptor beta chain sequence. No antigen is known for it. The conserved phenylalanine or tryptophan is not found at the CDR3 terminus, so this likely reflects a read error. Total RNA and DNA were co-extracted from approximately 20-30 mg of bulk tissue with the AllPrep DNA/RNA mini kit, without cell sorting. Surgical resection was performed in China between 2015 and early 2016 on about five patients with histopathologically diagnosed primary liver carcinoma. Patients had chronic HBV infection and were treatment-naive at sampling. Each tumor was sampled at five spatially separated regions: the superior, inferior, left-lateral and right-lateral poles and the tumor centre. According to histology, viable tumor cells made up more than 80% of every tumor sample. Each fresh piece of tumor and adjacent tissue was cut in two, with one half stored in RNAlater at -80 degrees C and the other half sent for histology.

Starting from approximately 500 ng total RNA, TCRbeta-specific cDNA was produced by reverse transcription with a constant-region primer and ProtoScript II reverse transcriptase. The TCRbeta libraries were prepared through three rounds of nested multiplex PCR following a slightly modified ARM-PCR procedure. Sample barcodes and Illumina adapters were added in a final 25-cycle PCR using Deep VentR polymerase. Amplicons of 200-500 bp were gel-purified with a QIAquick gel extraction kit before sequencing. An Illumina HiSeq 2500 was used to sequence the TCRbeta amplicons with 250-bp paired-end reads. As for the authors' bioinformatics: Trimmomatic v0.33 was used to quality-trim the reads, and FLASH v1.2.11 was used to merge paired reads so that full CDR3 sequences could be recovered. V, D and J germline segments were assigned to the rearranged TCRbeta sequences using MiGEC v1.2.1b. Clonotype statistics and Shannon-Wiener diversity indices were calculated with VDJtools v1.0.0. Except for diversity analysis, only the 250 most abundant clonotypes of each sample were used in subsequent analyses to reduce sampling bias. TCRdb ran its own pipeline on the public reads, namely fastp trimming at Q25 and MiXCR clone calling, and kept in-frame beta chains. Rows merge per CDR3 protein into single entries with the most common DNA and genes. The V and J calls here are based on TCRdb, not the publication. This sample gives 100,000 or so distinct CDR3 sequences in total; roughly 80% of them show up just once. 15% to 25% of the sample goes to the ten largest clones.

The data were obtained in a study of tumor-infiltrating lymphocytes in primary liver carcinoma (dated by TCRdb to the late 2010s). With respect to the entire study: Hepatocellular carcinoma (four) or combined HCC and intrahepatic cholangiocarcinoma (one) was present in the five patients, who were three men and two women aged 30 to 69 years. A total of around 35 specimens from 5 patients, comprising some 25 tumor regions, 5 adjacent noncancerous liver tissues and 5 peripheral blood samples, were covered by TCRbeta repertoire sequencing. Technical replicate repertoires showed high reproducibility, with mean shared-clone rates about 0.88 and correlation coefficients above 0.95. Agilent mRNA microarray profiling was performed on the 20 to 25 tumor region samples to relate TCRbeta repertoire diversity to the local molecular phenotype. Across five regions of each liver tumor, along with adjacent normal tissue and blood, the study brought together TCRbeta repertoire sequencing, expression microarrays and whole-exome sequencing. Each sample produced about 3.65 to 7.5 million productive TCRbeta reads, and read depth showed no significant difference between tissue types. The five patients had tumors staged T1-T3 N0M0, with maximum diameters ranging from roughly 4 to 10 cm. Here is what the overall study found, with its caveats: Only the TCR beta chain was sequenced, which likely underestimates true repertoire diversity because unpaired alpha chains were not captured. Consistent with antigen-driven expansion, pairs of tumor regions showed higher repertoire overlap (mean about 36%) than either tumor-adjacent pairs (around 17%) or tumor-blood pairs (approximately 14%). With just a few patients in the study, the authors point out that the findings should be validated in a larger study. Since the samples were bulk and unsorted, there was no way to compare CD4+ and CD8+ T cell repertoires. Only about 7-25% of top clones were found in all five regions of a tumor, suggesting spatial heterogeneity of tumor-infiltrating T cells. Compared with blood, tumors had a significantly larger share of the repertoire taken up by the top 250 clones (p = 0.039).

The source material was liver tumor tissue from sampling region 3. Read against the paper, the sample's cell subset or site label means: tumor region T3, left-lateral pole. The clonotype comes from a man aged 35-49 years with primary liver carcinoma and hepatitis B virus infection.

The CDR3 region reads CASNQGLGTDTQYY. The nucleotide sequence reads TGCGCCAGCAACCAAGGACTAGGCACAGATACGCAGTATTAT. The sequence links TRBV4-3 to TRBJ2-3; 7 central nucleotides agree with TRBD2. Inclusive of both ends, the CDR3 amounts to 14 amino acids. This entry keeps only the CDR3 DNA: 42 bases, framed from base 1. CDR1 and CDR2, looked up from the germline V gene, are LGHNA and YSLEER.